This is a list of T cell receptor beta chains from one sample in a study of T cells in Graves' hyperthyroidism and ophthalmopathy. TCRdb itself ran the multiplex PCR reads through MiXCR, one entry per CDR3 protein. The sample has hundreds of thousands of distinct CDR3 sequences; under 20% are singletons. Sequenced sample: blood. All receptors come from a woman in her late teens or twenties with Graves' hyperthyroidism. The CDR3 runs from the conserved cysteine through the conserved F or W. The order of the fields is CDR3 protein, CDR3 DNA, J gene, clone size, D gene, V gene. A D gene is named only where the DNA matches it firmly. Only some rows state a clone size, as once, few, many or a class for expanded clones.

CASNYSWGQGTGELFF TGTGCCAGCAATTACTCCTGGGGACAGGGGACCGGGGAGCTGTTTTTT TRBJ2-2 . TRBD1 TRBV6-5
CSARGTGEGETQYF TGCAGTGCTAGGGGGACAGGGGAAGGAGAGACCCAGTACTTC TRBJ2-5 many TRBD1 TRBV20-1
CATSTGTPLTTEAFF TGTGCCACCAGCACAGGTACCCCGCTGACGACTGAAGCTTTCTTT TRBJ1-1 . . TRBV15
CASSTQWGGRNTGELFF TGTGCCAGCAGTACGCAATGGGGGGGAAGGAACACCGGGGAGCTGTTTTTT TRBJ2-2 many TRBD2 TRBV6-2/TRBV6-3
CASTLDGFSYEQYF TGTGCCAGCACCTTGGACGGCTTCTCCTACGAGCAGTACTTC TRBJ2-7 many . TRBV6-1
CASRRTQTEAFF TGTGCCAGCAGGAGGACCCAAACTGAAGCTTTCTTT TRBJ1-1 . . TRBV12-3/TRBV12-4
CASSQNSRVRTEAFF TGCGCCAGCAGCCAAAACAGCAGGGTTCGGACTGAAGCTTTCTTT TRBJ1-1 many . TRBV4-1
CASSDRDRAHEQYF TGTGCCAGCAGTGACCGGGACAGGGCCCACGAGCAGTACTTC TRBJ2-7 many TRBD1 TRBV6-1
CATSDYRTEQFF TGTGCCACCAGTGACTACCGGACTGAGCAGTTCTTC TRBJ2-1 few . TRBV24-1
CAISAGFEQYF TGTGCCATCAGTGCAGGGTTCGAGCAGTACTTC TRBJ2-7 . . TRBV10-3
CATSRVGLVAETQYF TGTGCCACCAGCAGGGTGGGACTAGTTGCAGAGACCCAGTACTTC TRBJ2-5 . TRBD2 TRBV15
CASILSQGALQETQYF TGCGCCAGCATCCTATCCCAGGGGGCGTTACAAGAGACCCAGTACTTC TRBJ2-5 many TRBD1 TRBV10-1
CASSEVAGGTQYF TGTGCCAGCAGTGAGGTAGCGGGGGGGACCCAGTACTTC TRBJ2-5 many TRBD2 TRBV4-2
CASSQSDRGVGELFF TGTGCCAGCAGCCAAAGCGACAGGGGCGTCGGGGAGCTGTTTTTT TRBJ2-2 . TRBD1 TRBV27
CASSSRAAGGNTIYF TGTGCCAGCAGTTCCCGCGCCGCGGGGGGAAACACCATATATTTT TRBJ1-3 . . TRBV12-3/TRBV12-4
CSVETLAGGKEGQYF TGCAGCGTTGAAACCCTAGCGGGGGGAAAAGAGGGCCAGTACTTC TRBJ2-5 many TRBD2 TRBV29-1
CASSPISPSQGSGANVLTF TGTGCCAGCAGTCCGATAAGCCCCTCACAGGGATCTGGGGCCAACGTCCTGACTTTC TRBJ2-6 . . TRBV27
CASSDGRYQETQYF TGTGCCAGCAGTGATGGACGGTACCAAGAGACCCAGTACTTC TRBJ2-5 many . TRBV6-1
CASSGGVGSPLHF TGTGCCAGCAGTGGAGGTGTCGGGTCACCCCTCCACTTT TRBJ1-6 . . TRBV6-4
CASSYGDLYEHF TGTGCCAGCAGTTACGGCGACCTTTACGAGCATTTT TRBJ1-5 many . TRBV6-2/TRBV6-3
CASSFASGRGSYEQYF TGTGCCAGCAGTTTTGCTAGCGGGAGGGGATCCTACGAGCAGTACTTC TRBJ2-7 . TRBD2 TRBV28
CASSDDPPGNDEQYF TGTGCCAGCAGTGATGACCCTCCAGGGAACGACGAGCAGTACTTC TRBJ2-7 many . TRBV6-1
CASTSMGLMNTEAFF TGTGCCAGCACCTCGATGGGGCTGATGAACACTGAAGCTTTCTTT TRBJ1-1 once . TRBV27
CASSYGTAYQPQHF TGTGCCAGCAGCTACGGGACAGCCTATCAGCCCCAGCATTTT TRBJ1-5 . TRBD1 TRBV7-2
CASSDGIVREKRAFF TGCGCCAGCAGTGACGGAATTGTGAGGGAAAAGAGGGCTTTCTTT TRBJ1-1 many . TRBV10-2
CASSEWWADGFF TGTGCCAGCAGTGAATGGTGGGCAGATGGTTTCTTT TRBJ1-1 many . TRBV6-1
CASHSTGDYYVSNQPQHF TGTGCCAGTCATTCGACAGGGGACTACTACGTAAGCAATCAGCCCCAGCATTTT TRBJ1-5 many TRBD1 TRBV19
CASSATQVRRHF TGTGCCAGCAGCGCTACGCAGGTTCGAAGGCACTTC TRBJ1-2 . . TRBV3-1
CASSLQGLGQPQHF TGCGCCAGCAGCTTACAGGGTCTGGGCCAGCCCCAGCATTTT TRBJ1-5 many . TRBV5-1
CASSPTPSIYEQYF TGTGCCAGCAGCCCCACCCCCTCGATTTACGAGCAGTACTTC TRBJ2-7 . . TRBV28
CASSLTDSYGYTF TGCGCCAGCAGCTTGACGGACAGCTATGGCTACACCTTC TRBJ1-2 many . TRBV5-1
CASSPYEQYF TGTGCCAGCAGCCCATACGAGCAGTACTTC TRBJ2-7 . . TRBV3-1
CASSFGRNYEQYF TGTGCCAGCAGCTTCGGACGGAACTACGAGCAGTACTTC TRBJ2-7 many . TRBV6-1
CASSLDLRETQYF TGTGCCAGCAGCTTAGATCTTCGCGAGACCCAGTACTTC TRBJ2-5 many . TRBV11-2
CASSLGDSTGELFF TGTGCCAGCAGCTTAGGGGACAGCACCGGGGAGCTGTTTTTT TRBJ2-2 few TRBD1 TRBV11-3
CAWTFGHTQYF TGTGCCTGGACTTTCGGACACACCCAGTACTTC TRBJ2-5 many . TRBV30